This T cell receptor beta chain was observed in a study of blood T cell repertoires in COVID-19. On the study more broadly: T cells, B-cell-depleted T cells, or PBMCs supplied cDNA or gDNA.

Generated by immunoSEQ multiplex PCR, the TCRdb table keeps only in-frame clones and is missing some. This sample has tens of thousands of clones, with roughly 84% found just once. Germline lookup yields CDR1 SGHNT and CDR2 YENEEA. V gave up 1 base and J gave up 2 bases; unmatched junction bases: 3. The length of the CDR3 is 15 residues. Sequenced material: peripheral blood. The J gene is TRBJ2-5, the V gene TRBV11-3; TRBD1 agrees at 8 bases. This TCR was sampled from a man aged 45 to 65 with active COVID-19. The CDR3 reads CASSLAGTGQETQYF. Written as DNA, the CDR3 is TGTGCCAGCAGCTTAGCCGGGACAGGTCAAGAGACCCAGTACTTC.